This T cell receptor beta chain came from a study of spatial heterogeneity in lung cancer (dated by TCRdb to about 2019). Regarding the study in general: Beta-chain transcripts were consistently detected in greater numbers than alpha-chain transcripts, which likely reflects a higher abundance of beta-chain transcripts. At surgery, about 210 tumor regions, 61 to 75 matched nontumor lung samples and 56 PBMC samples were TCR-sequenced for both alpha and beta chains. In non-small cell lung cancer, the study quantitatively compared TCR alpha and beta repertoires across several tumor regions, matched nontumor lung, and blood. In the raw uncorrected reads, each unique combination of TCR and UMI appeared on average more than ten times. Nonsynonymous mutation counts, determined by whole-exome sequencing of tumor tissue, were related to features of the TCR repertoire.

Libraries came from 5' RACE. Sequencing relied on a NextSeq 500. The TCR library protocol attached a unique molecular identifier to each TCR cDNA molecule to allow correction of PCR and sequencing errors. Under the source paper's analysis protocol: TCR identification, UMI-based error correction and CDR3 extraction were performed with Decombinator tools. TCRs above a frequency of 2 per 1,000, corresponding to the top 1% of the tumor frequency distribution, were defined as expanded. Each repertoire was subsampled 100 times to 5,000 TCRs, after which Renyi diversity was computed with the R vegan package. CDR3 similarity networks were built from amino acid triplet string-kernel similarity, with CDR3s being connected when pairwise similarity was above 0.82. TCRdb applied fastp at Q25 and MiXCR to the public reads, then kept only in-frame beta chains. Each CDR3 protein appears once, grouped with its most common genes and DNA. These V and J calls originate from TCRdb's pipeline instead of the authors' own analysis. The sample table records more than 6,500 distinct CDR3 sequences; roughly 8.6% of these occur just once. The ten largest account for more than 40% of the sample.

Paper-wide results and their limitations: Ubiquitous expanded tumor TCRs showed up in blood more often at tumor resection than at routine follow-up. Additional single-cell paired TCR alpha and beta sequencing was considered necessary to confirm, at a functional level, the hypothesis that regional TCRs recognize regional mutations.

What this sample's time point label stands for: sample taken at primary tumor resection. Samples were obtained from around 72 patients with early-stage, untreated non-small cell lung cancer from the lung TRACERx cohort. Without any cell sorting, TCR sequencing was performed on whole RNA extracted either from tumor and nontumor lung tissue or from cryopreserved PBMC samples. A patient was chosen for TCR sequencing only when enough RNA was available from at least two tumor regions. The CDR3 has 12 amino acids, counting the end cysteine and phenylalanine. Here the CDR3 DNA is all that survives: 36 bases in frame from base 1. The V and J ends are trimmed by 5 bases and 4 bases, leaving 8 bases between them. From the germline V gene (reference sequence), CDR1 is SEHNR and CDR2 is FQNEAQ. At least ten counts were recorded for this clonotype. Its specific antigen is unknown. Base qualities are not at hand, and no much larger clone is one base apart.

Here the sequenced sample was PBMCs, taken at surgery. This receptor was taken from a male donor with early-stage non-small cell lung cancer. The chain uses TRBV7-9 and TRBJ2-5, with the D segment identity uncertain. CDR3 reads: CASSRVGETQYF. The bases read TGTGCCAGCAGCCGGGTGGGAGAGACCCAGTACTTC.